Shown below are 18 T cell receptor beta chains from a single sample sequenced in a study of blood T cell repertoires in COVID-19. Sequenced by immunoSEQ multiplex PCR; TCRdb stores in-frame clones only, minus some. The sample lists hundreds of thousands of clones, 85% to 90% occurring once. Input material: peripheral blood. The receptors here all came from a woman in her forties or fifties with COVID-19, enrolled during active disease.

The chain is built from TRBV12-3 or TRBV12-4 and TRBJ2-3, with D uncertain. Deletions cut 3 bases from V and 6 bases from J, with 7 bases between. This CDR3 region has 12 residues. This CDR3 is CASSFSLDTQYF. In DNA, the CDR3 is TGTGCCAGCAGTTTTAGTCTGGATACGCAGTATTTT.

The chain is built from TRBV19 and TRBJ1-5, with D tentatively TRBD1 (5 bases). The germline V and J ends were trimmed by 7 bases and 0 bases, with 16 bases remaining between them. CDR1 and CDR2 from the germline V gene are LNHDA and SQIVND (reference sequence). The CDR3 has 16 residues. The CDR3 DNA sequence: TGTGCCAGTACTCAGCGTACAGGCCTTAGCAATCAGCCCCAGCATTTT. This codes for CASTQRTGLSNQPQHF.

The chain is built from TRBV24-1 and TRBJ1-5, with D possibly matching TRBD1 (6 bases). V gave up 12 bases and J gave up 5 bases, with 13 bases separating them. In germline, CDR1 is KGHDR, CDR2 SFDVKD. The CDR3 loop spans 12 amino acids. CDR3 DNA: TGTGCCGCGGCACAGGGTGATCAGCCCCAGCATTTT. Translated, it gives CAAAQGDQPQHF.

CDR3 DNA sequence: TGTGCCAGTAGTAACACAGGGACCACTGAAGCTTTCTTT. This sequence encodes CASSNTGTTEAFF. The rearrangement uses TRBV19 and TRBJ1-1, with a tentative D call TRBD1 (6 bases). This CDR3 comprises 13 residues. Germline V CDR1 and CDR2: LNHDA, SQIVND (reference sequence). Trimming took 4 bases from V and 4 from J, leaving 10 bases between them.

The chain recombines TRBV7-8 with TRBJ2-1; D is possibly TRBD2 (7 bases). V was shortened by 0 bases and J by 3 bases, with 12 bases between the two germline ends. The CDR3 covers 16 residues. CDR1 SGHVS and CDR2 FQNEAQ come from the germline V gene. CDR3 loop: CASSLAGGDFYNEQFF. In nucleotides, the CDR3 is TGTGCCAGCAGCTTAGCAGGGGGGGACTTCTACAATGAGCAGTTCTTC.

The chain employs TRBV10-3 and TRBJ1-5; D is uncertain. V shed 8 bases and J shed 4 bases, with 15 bases lying between them. Germline V CDR1 and CDR2: ENHRY, SYGVKD. This CDR3 comprises 14 residues. As DNA, the CDR3 is TGTGCCATCTCCGCGAGGGTTGGAAATCAGCCCCAGCATTTT. Residues: CAISARVGNQPQHF.

This rearrangement joins TRBV5-1 to TRBJ2-5; 7 bases align to TRBD2. The CDR3 contains 13 residues. Germline CDR1 and CDR2: SGHRS and YFSETQ. V was pared by 9 bases and J by 4 bases, with 9 bases of the junction left unmatched. The CDR3 loop reads CATGATSRETQYF. The CDR3 nucleotides read TGCGCCACAGGAGCGACTAGCCGAGAGACCCAGTACTTC.

V and J are TRBV2 and TRBJ1-2; D gene uncertain. The CDR3 has 13 amino acids. Germline loops: CDR1 SNHLY, CDR2 FYNNEI. Deletions cut 7 bases from V and 2 bases from J, with 11 bases between. CDR3 coding DNA: TGTGCCAGCAACGTCTATGAAAACTATGGCTACACCTTC. Amino acids: CASNVYENYGYTF.

V gene TRBV11-2 combines with J gene TRBJ1-1; D call uncertain. This CDR3 comprises 13 residues. V shed 2 bases and J shed 3 bases, with 7 bases lying between them. Germline loops: CDR1 SGHAT, CDR2 FQNNGV. CDR3 sequence: CASSLMQDTEAFF. The CDR3 DNA is TGTGCCAGCAGCTTAATGCAGGACACTGAAGCTTTCTTT.

This clone was seen only a few times. V and J are TRBV5-5 and TRBJ1-1; the D gene is possibly TRBD1 (6 bases). Trimming removed 0 bases from V and 5 bases from J, with 8 bases in between. CDR1 is SGHKS, CDR2 YYEKEE, per germline (reference sequence). The CDR3 totals 13 residues. The CDR3 bases are TGTGCCAGCAGCTTGGCAGGGGTGACTGAAGCTTTCTTT. This encodes CASSLAGVTEAFF. The whole variable domain, remainder taken from reference TRBV5-5 and TRBJ1-1, is DAGVTQSPTHLIKTRGQQVTLRCSPISGHKSVSWYQQVLGQGPQFIFQYYEKEERGRGNFPDRFSARQFPNYSSELNVNALLLGDSALYLCASSLAGVTEAFFGQGTRLTVV.

The CDR3 is CASSPTGGGELFF. CDR3 nucleotides: TGTGCCAGTAGTCCGACAGGGGGCGGGGAGCTGTTTTTT. The chain combines TRBV19 with TRBJ2-2, with 9 bases identical to TRBD1. The CDR3 is 13 amino acids. The J segment lost 7 bases and the V segment lost 5 bases, leaving 2 bases of the junction unmatched. Germline loops: CDR1 LNHDA, CDR2 SQIVND (reference sequence).

This clone was picked up one time. V is TRBV19 and J is TRBJ1-2, with TRBD1 matching 9 bases. The CDR3 loop spans 15 amino acids. Trimming took 9 bases from V and 7 from J; bases not matched to a gene: 15. Germline CDR1 reads LNHDA; CDR2 reads SQIVND (reference sequence). The DNA of the CDR3 is TGTGCCAGCCAGCAAATGGACAGGGGTGGGATTGGCTACACCTTC. It translates to CASQQMDRGGIGYTF.

About this clone itself: Other DNA sequences from this sample encode an identical CDR3 as well. V and J are TRBV9 and TRBJ2-7, with 10 bases identical to TRBD1. CDR1 and CDR2 (germline): SGDLS, YYNGEE. This CDR3 is built from 14 residues. Trimming at V came to 2 bases and at J to 2 bases, leaving 1 base not matched to a gene. The CDR3 sequence: CASSVGQGAYEQYF. The CDR3 nucleotides read TGTGCCAGCAGCGTCGGACAGGGGGCCTACGAGCAGTACTTC.

This chain joins TRBV4-1 and TRBJ2-5, with TRBD2 matching over 9 bases. V dropped 6 bases and J dropped 2; count of bases not matched to a gene: 4. Germline CDR1 is MGHRA and CDR2 is YSYEKL. This CDR3 comprises 14 residues. The CDR3 region is CASRQTSGQETQYF. The CDR3 DNA follows: TGCGCCAGCAGACAGACTAGCGGTCAAGAGACCCAGTACTTC.

The rearrangement links TRBV10-3 to TRBJ1-1; 11 nucleotides align to TRBD1. Losses at the gene ends were 7 bases for V and 3 bases for J; bases not matched to a gene: 10. Germline CDR1 is ENHRY and CDR2 is SYGVKD. The CDR3 consists of 16 residues. CDR3: CAITWGDRGLDTEAFF. CDR3 sequence (DNA): TGTGCCATCACTTGGGGGGACAGGGGGTTGGACACTGAAGCTTTCTTT.

There are a few counts of this clone. The chain combines TRBV7-9 with TRBJ1-4; no firm D call. Germline CDR1 is SEHNR and CDR2 is FQNEAQ (reference sequence). This CDR3 is 14 amino acids long. V was clipped by 5 bases and J by 4 bases, with 11 bases between them. CDR3: CASSLGRVNEKLFF. The DNA for the CDR3 is TGTGCCAGCAGCCTAGGACGGGTTAATGAAAAACTGTTTTTT.

This chain joins TRBV5-5 and TRBJ2-7; the D is unclear. With 2 bases removed from V and 6 bases from J, the gap between germline ends came to 15 bases. Germline assignment: CDR1 SGHKS and CDR2 YYEKEE (reference sequence). The CDR3 has 14 amino acids. The CDR3 bases are TGTGCCAGCAGCTTTCGATCAGCGCCGGTCGAGCAGTACTTC. It translates to CASSFRSAPVEQYF.

The CDR3 coding sequence is TGTGCCACCAGTGACCCCGGGACACCCTCTGGAAACACCATATATTTT. It specifies CATSDPGTPSGNTIYF. The J gene is TRBJ1-3, the V gene TRBV24-1, with D perhaps matching TRBD1 (6 bases). Deletions cut 4 bases from V and 0 bases from J, with 12 bases between. This CDR3 has 16 residues. Germline V gene data show CDR1 as KGHDR and CDR2 as SFDVKD.